This T cell receptor (beta chain) was documented in a study of a mutant IDH1 vaccine in newly diagnosed glioma. The overall study: Standard pretreatment was either radiotherapy, temozolomide, or, for most, radiochemotherapy with temozolomide.

Concerning this clone itself: Antigen unknown.

Regarding the study as a whole: There seemed to be no relation between pseudoprogression and changes in top peripheral T cell clonotypes. The vaccine induced immune responses, and these occurred in 80% to 95% of patients.

As for time point: baseline, week 1 (first vaccination visit). Specified treatment: pre-vaccination baseline after standard-of-care therapy. Some clones are missing from TCRdb's copy, which holds only in-frame ones; the method was immunoSEQ multiplex PCR. The top ten clones hold over 7.5% of a sample with tens of thousands of clones, 75% to 85% of them seen once. Germline V lookup: CDR1 ENHRY, CDR2 SYGVKD. The CDR3 runs to 13 residues. V lost 6 bases and J lost 4, with 9 bases in between. The material sequenced was PBMCs, taken from a glioma patient treated with radiotherapy, temozolomide or both. V usage is TRBV10-3 and J usage is TRBJ2-2; D uncertain. The source is a man aged 40-50 years with glioma. Some clones in this sample may be carry-over from other donors' samples. CDR3 sequence reads: CAISPQPTGELFF. Here the CDR3 DNA reads TGTGCCATCAGCCCCCAGCCCACCGGGGAGCTGTTTTTT.